The 21 T cell receptor beta chains presented below share a single source sample, sequenced in a study of blood T cells in healthy people across ages. The second PCR ran roughly 6 to 12 cycles with a sample-barcoded 5' primer and J-beta primers. TCRdb passed the 5' RACE reads through MiXCR, listing each CDR3 protein once. The sample lists roughly 1.5 million distinct CDR3 sequences, under 55% occurring once. Source material: blood. These receptors were obtained from a woman between 18 and 30 years old in good health.

About this clonotype: The junction differs from germline at one of its ends, possibly a read error. This rearrangement joins TRBV9 to TRBJ2-3; maybe TRBD1 (6 bases). Germline V gene lookup returns CDR1 SGDLS and CDR2 YYNGEE. The CDR3 contains 14 residues. CDR3 sequence reads: CTSSIQGFGDTQYF. DNA of the CDR3: TGTACCAGCAGCATTCAGGGGTTTGGAGATACGCAGTATTTT.

J is TRBJ1-1 and V is TRBV27; possible D gene TRBD1, 5 bases. Per germline, CDR1 MNHEY and CDR2 SMNVEV (reference sequence). V shed 6 bases and J shed 2 bases, with 16 bases lying between them. The CDR3 loop spans 15 amino acids. DNA of the CDR3: TGTGCCAGCAGCCAGAACCCCGGGACCAACACTGAAGCTTTCTTT. Protein sequence: CASSQNPGTNTEAFF.

With regard to this clonotype: The junction does not match germline at one end; this may be a read error. The V call is TRBV20-1, the J call TRBJ2-7; D is unresolved. Germline V gives CDR1 DFQATT, CDR2 SNEGSKA (reference sequence). The CDR3 has 10 residues. The CDR3 DNA follows: TGCGGTGCTTACCGGGCCGAGCAGTACTTC. Protein: CGAYRAEQYF.

The chain recombines TRBV29-1 with TRBJ2-3; D gene ambiguous. Germline-derived CDR1 and CDR2 are SQVTM and ANQGSEA. This CDR3 is 12 amino acids long. Trimming took off 7 bases at V and 1 base at J, with 9 bases between the two ends. CDR3 amino acids: CSDGRGTDTQYF. CDR3 bases: TGCAGCGACGGACGGGGCACAGATACGCAGTATTTT.

The CDR3 nucleotides are TGTGCCAGCAGTCGACTGAATAGCAATCAGCCCCAGCATTTT. Protein: CASSRLNSNQPQHF. The rearrangement links TRBV2 to TRBJ1-5; unclear D gene. V lost 5 bases and J lost 0, with 8 bases in between. The CDR3 has 14 residues. Germline values: CDR1 SNHLY, CDR2 FYNNEI.

The chain combines TRBV27 with TRBJ2-1, with 7 bases aligning to TRBD2. With V trimmed by 5 bases and J by 4 bases, 11 bases remained unmatched. Germline loops: CDR1 MNHEY, CDR2 SMNVEV (reference sequence). The CDR3 has 16 residues. CDR3 in DNA: TGTGCCAGCAGTCCCCGTCTCCAGCGGGATTACAATGAGCAGTTCTTC. This encodes CASSPRLQRDYNEQFF.

This clonotype came up a few times. The J gene is TRBJ2-3, the V gene TRBV4-2; the D gene is possibly TRBD2 (5 bases). V lost 7 bases to trimming and J lost 14 bases, with 25 bases between them. This CDR3 contains 14 residues. CDR1 LGHNA and CDR2 YNFKEQ come from the germline V gene. The DNA of the CDR3 is TGTGCCAGCATCCCCAGTCTAGCTGCCCCCAAGCTGTATTTT. It specifies CASIPSLAAPKLYF.

The gene calls are TRBV7-8 and TRBJ1-2, with a weak D call TRBD1 (5 bases). Germline values: CDR1 SGHVS, CDR2 FQNEAQ. CDR3 size: 15 residues. Trimming took off 1 base at V and 4 bases at J, with 13 bases between the two ends. The chain's CDR3 is CASSLVGYGGYGYTF. In nucleotides, the CDR3 is TGTGCCAGCAGCTTAGTAGGGTACGGGGGCTATGGCTACACCTTC.

This clonotype appeared a few times. The chain employs TRBV7-2 and TRBJ2-7; 8 bases are shared with TRBD2. Germline V CDR1 and CDR2: SGHTA, FQGNSA. The CDR3 spans 13 residues. With V trimmed by 2 bases and J by 7 bases, 4 bases remained unmatched. Here the CDR3 DNA reads TGTGCCAGCAGCTTATCCCCTAGCGGGGAGCAGTACTTC. This translates into CASSLSPSGEQYF.

J is TRBJ2-1 and V is TRBV6-2 or TRBV6-3; 8 bases match TRBD2. CDR1 MNHEY and CDR2 SVGEGT come from the germline V gene. There are 15 residues in the CDR3. V dropped 6 bases and J dropped 2; count of bases not matched to a gene: 6. CDR3 in DNA: TGTGCCAGCAGATATAGAGCGGGGGCCTACAATGAGCAGTTCTTC. It yields the protein CASRYRAGAYNEQFF.

This clonotype has more than one count but fewer than ten. The chain links TRBV7-9 to TRBJ2-5; the D is unclear. Per the germline V gene, CDR1 is SEHNR and CDR2 is FQNEAQ (reference sequence). The CDR3 extends over 13 amino acids. V was cut by 6 bases and J by 1 base, with 9 bases left in between. This chain's CDR3 is CASSARSQETQYF. The DNA of the CDR3 is TGTGCCAGCAGTGCACGGTCCCAAGAGACCCAGTACTTC.

This clonotype was counted many times. The CDR3 DNA is TGCGCCAGCAGCCAAGGGTGGACAGCCTCCTACGAGCAGTACTTC. This sequence encodes CASSQGWTASYEQYF. The rearrangement links TRBV4-1 to TRBJ2-7; D possibly corresponds to TRBD1 (6 bases). This CDR3 is 15 amino acids long. V was trimmed by 1 base and J by 0 bases, leaving 10 bases between them. CDR1 and CDR2 from the germline V gene are MGHRA and YSYEKL.

CDR3 DNA sequence: TGTGCCAGCAGTTACGTGGTAGGCCATGGCTACACCTTC. As protein: CASSYVVGHGYTF. The chain couples TRBV6-2 or TRBV6-3 to TRBJ1-2; D gene ambiguous. CDR1 is MNHEY and CDR2 is SVGEGT in the germline V gene. V lost 2 bases and J 6 bases, leaving 10 bases between the germline ends. The CDR3 is 13 amino acids.

Only a few counts were recorded for this clonotype. The V gene is TRBV27, the J gene TRBJ2-3; D may be TRBD2 (6 bases). CDR1 MNHEY and CDR2 SMNVEV come from the germline V gene (reference sequence). The CDR3 is 16 amino acids. V lost 8 bases to trimming and J lost 2 bases, with 20 bases between them. The CDR3 DNA reads TGTGCCAGCCTGCCCGGCGGCGGGGCCTTCACAGATACGCAGTATTTT. Translation: CASLPGGGAFTDTQYF.

The V and J genes are TRBV5-1 and TRBJ2-5, with D unresolved. CDR1 and CDR2 from the germline V gene are SGHRS and YFSETQ. The V end was cut by 4 bases, the J end by 11 bases, with 12 bases between. This CDR3 has 11 amino acids. The CDR3 sequence: CASSPDKQQYF. Written as DNA, the CDR3 is TGCGCCAGCAGCCCCGATAAACAGCAGTACTTC.

This clonotype has only a few counts. The chain carries TRBV25-1 and TRBJ2-3, with 10 positions matching TRBD2. Trimming at V came to 2 bases and at J to 0 bases, leaving 11 bases not matched to a gene. This CDR3 has 19 residues. The V gene's germline CDR1 is MGHDK and CDR2 SYGVNS. The CDR3 reads CASSERISGGAPSTDTQYF. CDR3 nucleotides: TGTGCCAGCAGTGAACGTATCAGCGGGGGGGCCCCCAGCACAGATACGCAGTATTTT.

The CDR3 region is CSARQSPGSYNEQFF. DNA for the CDR3: TGCAGTGCTAGGCAGAGCCCGGGGTCCTACAATGAGCAGTTCTTC. The chain links TRBV20-1 to TRBJ2-1; D perhaps matches TRBD2 (5 bases). CDR3 length: 15 residues. Trimming took off 3 bases at V and 1 base at J, with 13 bases between the two ends. Germline assignment: CDR1 DFQATT and CDR2 SNEGSKA (reference sequence).

DNA for the CDR3: TGCAGTGCCGATAAGGGCTATGAAGACATTCAGTACTTC. Translation: CSADKGYEDIQYF. This chain links TRBV20-1 with TRBJ2-5; D gene ambiguous. The DNA end favors TRBJ2-4, so the J call may be wrong. The CDR3 is 13 amino acids. From germline, CDR1 is DFQATT and CDR2 SNEGSKA (reference sequence).

The chain recombines TRBV28 with TRBJ2-7; a weak D match, TRBD1 (5 bases). The CDR3 runs to 15 residues. V lost 2 bases to trimming and J lost 3 bases, with 14 bases between them. In germline, CDR1 is MDHEN, CDR2 SYDVKM. This chain's CDR3 is CASSLPGLPYYEQYF. The DNA for the CDR3 is TGTGCCAGCAGTTTACCAGGGTTACCGTACTACGAGCAGTACTTC.

This sequence joins TRBV4-3 and TRBJ1-6; D possibly corresponds to TRBD1 (6 bases). The germline V gene has CDR1 LGHNA and CDR2 YSLEER. The CDR3 has 14 amino acids. With 1 base removed from V and 9 bases from J, the gap between germline ends came to 10 bases. The CDR3 sequence: CASSQVSGASPLHF. The CDR3 nucleotides are TGCGCCAGCAGCCAAGTCTCAGGGGCTTCACCCCTCCACTTT.

V usage is TRBV2 and J usage is TRBJ1-4; no reliable D call. The germline V gene encodes CDR1 SNHLY and CDR2 FYNNEI. The CDR3 runs to 15 residues. The V end was cut by 2 bases, the J end by 5 bases, with 12 bases between. CDR3 amino acids: CASSESPSQNEKLFF. The CDR3 bases are TGTGCCAGCAGTGAATCCCCAAGCCAGAATGAAAAACTGTTTTTT.